The T cell receptor beta chain described here comes from a study of spatial heterogeneity in lung cancer. Individually, TCR cDNA molecules were each labelled with a unique molecular identifier. TCRdb analysed the 5' RACE reads with MiXCR anew, one entry per CDR3 protein. The sample holds roughly 18,000 distinct CDR3 sequences, 9.6% seen once. Per the germline V gene, CDR1 is MNHEY and CDR2 is SVGAGI. The CDR3 totals 15 residues. The ends lost 5 bases at V and 2 bases at J; junction bases unmatched: 5. Time point noted: sample taken at primary tumor resection. The approximately 67 donors had untreated early-stage non-small cell lung cancer. Unsorted whole RNA of tumor, nontumor lung or frozen PBMC was sequenced. General study results and limits: Counts that tracked tumor mutation counts were those of expanded intratumoral alpha and beta TCRs.

Turning to this clonotype: The antigen remains undetermined. This beta chain lies outside the target of a library built for alpha chains; its clone size means little.

This sequence was found in a female donor with early-stage non-small cell lung cancer. V is TRBV6-5 and J is TRBJ1-3; 8 nucleotides match TRBD1. Source: lung tumor tissue, taken at surgery. CDR3 region: CASSPDRATGNTIYF. CDR3 DNA: TGTGCCAGCAGTCCGGACAGGGCAACTGGAAACACCATATATTTT.